Sequencing of this T cell receptor (beta chain) was carried out in a study of blood T cell repertoires in COVID-19. The CDR3 is 13 residues long. In germline, CDR1 is SEHNR, CDR2 FQNEAQ (reference sequence). The V and J ends lost 5 bases and 11 bases respectively, with 17 bases between them. In the original analysis: From reference gene primer amplification, estimates of nucleated cell counts were derived. Using immunoSEQ multiplex PCR, the repertoire was profiled, and TCRdb retains in-frame clones only, with some absent. The V and J calls and the clone size are those of that table, but D and trimming were determined from the DNA. The sample includes roughly 260,000 clones, roughly 86% of them seen just once.

The J gene is TRBJ2-3, the V gene TRBV7-9, with D maybe TRBD2 (5 bases). Sequencing input: peripheral blood. The origin of this receptor is a man in his forties who had recovered from COVID-19. In DNA form, the CDR3 reads TGTGCCAGCAGCCGCGAGAGCGGATTGATGCAGTATTTT. It codes for CASSRESGLMQYF.